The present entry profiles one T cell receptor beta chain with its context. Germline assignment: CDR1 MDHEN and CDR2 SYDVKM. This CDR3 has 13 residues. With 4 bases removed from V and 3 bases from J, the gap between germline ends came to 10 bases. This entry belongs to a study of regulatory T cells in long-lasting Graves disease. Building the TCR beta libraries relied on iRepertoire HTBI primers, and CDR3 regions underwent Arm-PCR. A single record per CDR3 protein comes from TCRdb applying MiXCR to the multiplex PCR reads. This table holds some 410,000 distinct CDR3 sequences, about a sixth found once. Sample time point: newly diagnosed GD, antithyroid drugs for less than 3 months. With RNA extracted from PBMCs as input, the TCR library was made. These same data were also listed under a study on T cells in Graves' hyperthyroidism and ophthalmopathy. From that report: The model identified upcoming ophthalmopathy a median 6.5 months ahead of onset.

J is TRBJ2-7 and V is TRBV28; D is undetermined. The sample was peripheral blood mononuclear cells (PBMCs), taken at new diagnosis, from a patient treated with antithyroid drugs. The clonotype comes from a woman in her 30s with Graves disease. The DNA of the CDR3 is TGTGCCAGCAGTTCTTTCCCCGACTACGAGCAGTACTTC. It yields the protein CASSSFPDYEQYF.